This T cell receptor (beta chain) appears in the sequencing data of a study of blood T cell repertoires in COVID-19. This clone is a singleton in its sample. The assay was immunoSEQ multiplex PCR, and TCRdb's table has in-frame clones only and misses some. The sample has fewer than 250,000 clones; 83% are singletons. The trim removed 8 bases at V and 5 bases at J, leaving 8 bases unmatched. Germline V lookup: CDR1 LNHDA, CDR2 SQIVND (reference sequence). CDR3 length: 13 amino acids. Sequencing was carried out using peripheral blood. V is TRBV19 and J is TRBJ1-1, with 7 bases matching TRBD1. This clonotype was sampled from a human donor in a cohort sampled during active COVID-19. CDR3 bases: TGTGCCAGTGGACCACACAGGGGAACTGAAGCTTTCTTT. Its translation is CASGPHRGTEAFF. Supplemented by reference TRBV19 and TRBJ1-1, the full variable domain reads DGGITQSPKYLFRKEGQNVTLSCEQNLNHDAMYWYRQDPGQGLRLIYYSQIVNDFQKGDIAEGYSVSREKKESFPLTVTSAQKNPTAFYLCASGPHRGTEAFFGQGTRLTVV.